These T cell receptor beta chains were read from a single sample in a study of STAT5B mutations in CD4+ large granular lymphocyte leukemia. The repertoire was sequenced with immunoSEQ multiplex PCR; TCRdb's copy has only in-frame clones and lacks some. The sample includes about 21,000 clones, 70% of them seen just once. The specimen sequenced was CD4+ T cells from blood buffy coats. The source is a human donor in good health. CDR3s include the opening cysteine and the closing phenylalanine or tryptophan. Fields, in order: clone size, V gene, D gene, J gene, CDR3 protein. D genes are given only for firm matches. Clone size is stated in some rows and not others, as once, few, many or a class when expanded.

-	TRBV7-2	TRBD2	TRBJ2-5	CASSLGLARETQYF
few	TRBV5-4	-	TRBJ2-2	CASSPGRGPTGELFF
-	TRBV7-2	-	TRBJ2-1	CASNQKRAGYNEQFF
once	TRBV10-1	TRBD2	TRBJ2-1	CASSPGTRGSNEQFF
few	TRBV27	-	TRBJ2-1	CASSWTIYNEQFF
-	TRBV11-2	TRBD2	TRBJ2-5	CASSLGGGPSETQYF
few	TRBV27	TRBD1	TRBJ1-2	CASSPRTGGPGFRYTF
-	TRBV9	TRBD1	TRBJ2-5	CASSAGQGQETQYF
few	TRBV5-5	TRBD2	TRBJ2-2	CASSLEAGVGTGELFF
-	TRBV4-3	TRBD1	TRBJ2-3	CASSRTGQDTDTQYF
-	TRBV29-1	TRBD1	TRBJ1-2	CSVNRGDYGYTF
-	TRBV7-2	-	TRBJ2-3	CASSFQGTWTDTQYF
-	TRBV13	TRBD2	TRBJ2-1	CASSRTSGAHSYNEQFF
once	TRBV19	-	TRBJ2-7	CASSTGSHYEQYF
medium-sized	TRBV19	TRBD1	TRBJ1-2	CASGTVGLGYGYTF
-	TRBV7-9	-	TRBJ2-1	CASSLRPINEQFF
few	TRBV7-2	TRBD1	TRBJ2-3	CASSSAERDRYGF
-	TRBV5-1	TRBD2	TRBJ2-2	CASSPRSSGGVMNTGELFF
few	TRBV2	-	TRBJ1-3	CASSEGQGNTIYF
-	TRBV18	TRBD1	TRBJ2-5	CASSITGGETQYF
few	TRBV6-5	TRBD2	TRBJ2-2	CASSRREGTGELFF
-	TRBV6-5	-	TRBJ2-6	CASSYPTGAGANVLTF
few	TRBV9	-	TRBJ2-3	CASSARGLGSPDTQYF
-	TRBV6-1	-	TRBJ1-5	CASRPQGSQPQHF
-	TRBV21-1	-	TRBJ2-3	CASSKEEQRDTQYF
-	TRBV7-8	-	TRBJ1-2	CASSPRLANYGYTF
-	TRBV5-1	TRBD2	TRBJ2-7	CASSPGGSGSWEQYF
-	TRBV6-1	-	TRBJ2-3	CASSDQSGADTQYF
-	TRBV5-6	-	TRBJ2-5	CASSLGRYQETQYF